These T cell receptor beta chains were read from a single sample in a study of blood T cell repertoires in COVID-19. Clones were read by immunoSEQ multiplex PCR, and TCRdb kept only the in-frame ones, dropping some. The sample shows 200,000 to 250,000 clones, 88% of them seen only once. Sequencing was carried out using PBMCs or T cells enriched from blood (not recorded which). These receptors originate from a woman aged 25 to 39 who had recovered from COVID-19. CDR3s include the opening cysteine and the closing phenylalanine or tryptophan. Each record gives: clone size, V gene, CDR3 protein. Clone size appears in some rows only: once, few, many, or a class for an expanded clone.

abundance: .; v_gene: TRBV3-1/TRBV3-2; CDR3aa: CASSQEGGGSPLHF
abundance: .; v_gene: TRBV7-9; CDR3aa: CASSLQAEKLFF
abundance: .; v_gene: TRBV27; CDR3aa: CASSSGGQVYGYTF
abundance: .; v_gene: TRBV29-1; CDR3aa: CSTRQGMGTDTQYF
abundance: .; v_gene: TRBV10-2; CDR3aa: CASSVGGYEQFF
abundance: .; v_gene: TRBV28; CDR3aa: CASSSALSGGGFNTQYF
abundance: .; v_gene: TRBV7-6; CDR3aa: CASSLTGQDYYGYTF
abundance: .; v_gene: TRBV4-3; CDR3aa: CASSQDSPYSGYNEQFF
abundance: .; v_gene: TRBV11-3; CDR3aa: CASTFRPGVCNQPQHF
abundance: once; v_gene: TRBV7-2; CDR3aa: CASSGRDRESNQPQHF
abundance: .; v_gene: TRBV5-5; CDR3aa: CASSWGVSYEQYF
abundance: once; v_gene: TRBV9; CDR3aa: CASSPRTSRDEQYF
abundance: .; v_gene: TRBV3-1/TRBV3-2; CDR3aa: CASSQGGGGNSPLHF
abundance: .; v_gene: TRBV4-1; CDR3aa: CASSQLQGSGSPLHF
abundance: .; v_gene: TRBV7-9; CDR3aa: CASSLDTPSEVGAFF
abundance: .; v_gene: TRBV29-1; CDR3aa: CSVRQGGIYEQYF
abundance: .; v_gene: TRBV5-8; CDR3aa: CASSSDRSNYGYTF
abundance: .; v_gene: TRBV19; CDR3aa: CASDDMAGMNTEAFF
abundance: .; v_gene: TRBV11-2; CDR3aa: CATSTGLLNEQFF
abundance: .; v_gene: TRBV4-1; CDR3aa: CASSPRQVGAGELFF
abundance: .; v_gene: TRBV19; CDR3aa: CASSSYRGRGGNTEAFF
abundance: .; v_gene: TRBV14; CDR3aa: CASSQVICPVAGNTYNEQFF
abundance: .; v_gene: TRBV28; CDR3aa: CASSLSRGQGYGYTF
abundance: .; v_gene: TRBV4-1; CDR3aa: CASSQDPGMGTEAFF
abundance: once; v_gene: TRBV7-3; CDR3aa: CASSLDKNYGYTF
abundance: .; v_gene: TRBV28; CDR3aa: CATLDRSDYGYTF
abundance: .; v_gene: TRBV9; CDR3aa: CASSALQGEAEKLFF
abundance: .; v_gene: TRBV4-1; CDR3aa: CASSQGGDRDGYTF
abundance: .; v_gene: TRBV3-1/TRBV3-2; CDR3aa: CASSPTGTYEQYF
abundance: .; v_gene: TRBV2; CDR3aa: CASSALQGLGNSPLHF
abundance: .; v_gene: TRBV7-8; CDR3aa: CASSLEFGQGGNQPQHF
abundance: .; v_gene: TRBV6-5; CDR3aa: CASSYGFNRGEKLFF
abundance: once; v_gene: TRBV4-1; CDR3aa: CASSQPLTSRIATDTQYF
abundance: .; v_gene: TRBV29-1; CDR3aa: CSVARRGTEAFF
abundance: .; v_gene: TRBV4-2; CDR3aa: CASSQMVAGALNTGELFF
abundance: once; v_gene: TRBV3-1/TRBV3-2; CDR3aa: CASSHTGIRGDTQYF
abundance: .; v_gene: TRBV12-3/TRBV12-4; CDR3aa: CASNLRGYEAFF
abundance: .; v_gene: TRBV2; CDR3aa: CASSDSGGGTDTQYF
abundance: .; v_gene: TRBV19; CDR3aa: CASSIQGAMGEQFF
abundance: .; v_gene: TRBV4-3; CDR3aa: CASSQGGLREQYF
abundance: .; v_gene: TRBV27; CDR3aa: CASSLFGRVENTEAFF
abundance: .; v_gene: TRBV5-1; CDR3aa: CASSLEAGGGYGYTF